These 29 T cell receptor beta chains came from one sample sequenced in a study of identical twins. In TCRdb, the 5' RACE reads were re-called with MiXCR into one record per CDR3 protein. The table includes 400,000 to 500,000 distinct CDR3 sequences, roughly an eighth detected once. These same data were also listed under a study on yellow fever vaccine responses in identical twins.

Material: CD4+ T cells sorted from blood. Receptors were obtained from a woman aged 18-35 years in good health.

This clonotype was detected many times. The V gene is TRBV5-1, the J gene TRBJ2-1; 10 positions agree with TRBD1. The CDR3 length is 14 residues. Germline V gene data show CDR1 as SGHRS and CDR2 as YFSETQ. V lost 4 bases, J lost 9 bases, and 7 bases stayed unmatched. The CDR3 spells CASSQGTGAREQFF. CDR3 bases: TGCGCCAGCAGCCAAGGGACAGGGGCGCGTGAGCAGTTCTTC. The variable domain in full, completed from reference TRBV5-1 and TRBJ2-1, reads KAGVTQTPRYLIKTRGQQVTLSCSPISGHRSVSWYQQTPGQGLQFLFEYFSETQRNKGNFPGRFSGRQFSNSRSEMNVSTLELGDSALYLCASSQGTGAREQFFGPGTRLTVL.

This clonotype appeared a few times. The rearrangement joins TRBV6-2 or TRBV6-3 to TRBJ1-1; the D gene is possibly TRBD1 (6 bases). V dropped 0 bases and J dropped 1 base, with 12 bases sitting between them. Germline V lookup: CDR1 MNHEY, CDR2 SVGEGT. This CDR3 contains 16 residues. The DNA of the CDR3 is TGTGCCAGCAGTTACTCTCAAGGGGGACAGAACACTGAAGCTTTCTTT. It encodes CASSYSQGGQNTEAFF.

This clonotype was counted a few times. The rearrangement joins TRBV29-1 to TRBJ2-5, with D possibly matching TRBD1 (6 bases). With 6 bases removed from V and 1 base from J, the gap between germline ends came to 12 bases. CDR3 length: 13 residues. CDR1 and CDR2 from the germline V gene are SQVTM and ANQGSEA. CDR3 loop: CSVVQGSQETQYF. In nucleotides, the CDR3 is TGCAGCGTGGTTCAGGGGTCCCAAGAGACCCAGTACTTC.

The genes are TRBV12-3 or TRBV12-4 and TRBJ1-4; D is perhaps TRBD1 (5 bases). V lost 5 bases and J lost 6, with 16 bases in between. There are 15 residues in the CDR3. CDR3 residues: CASSRRGAEDEKLFF. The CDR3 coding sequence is TGTGCCAGCAGTCGCCGCGGGGCCGAGGATGAAAAACTGTTTTTT.

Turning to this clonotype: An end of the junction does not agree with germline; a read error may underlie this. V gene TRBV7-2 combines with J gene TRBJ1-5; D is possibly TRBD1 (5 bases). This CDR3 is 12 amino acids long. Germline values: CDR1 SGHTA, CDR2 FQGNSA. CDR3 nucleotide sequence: TGTGCCAGCAGCTTAAAGGGGCAGGCTCTATATTTT. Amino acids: CASSLKGQALYF.

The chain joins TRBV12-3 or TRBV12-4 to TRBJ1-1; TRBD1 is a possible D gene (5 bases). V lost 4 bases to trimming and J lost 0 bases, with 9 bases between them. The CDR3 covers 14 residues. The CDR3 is CASSSGTLNTEAFF. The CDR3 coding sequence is TGTGCCAGCAGTTCCGGGACCCTGAACACTGAAGCTTTCTTT.

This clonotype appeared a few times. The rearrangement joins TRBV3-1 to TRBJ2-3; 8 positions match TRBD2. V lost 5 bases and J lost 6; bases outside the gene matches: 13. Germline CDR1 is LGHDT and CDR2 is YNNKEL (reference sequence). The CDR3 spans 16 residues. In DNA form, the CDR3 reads TGTGCCAGCAGCTCACCAACTAGCGGCGGAAGGGATACGCAGTATTTT. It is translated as CASSSPTSGGRDTQYF.

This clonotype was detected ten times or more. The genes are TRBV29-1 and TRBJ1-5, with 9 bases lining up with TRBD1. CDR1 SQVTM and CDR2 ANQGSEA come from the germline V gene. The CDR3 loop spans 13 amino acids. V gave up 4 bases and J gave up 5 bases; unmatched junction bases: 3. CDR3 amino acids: CSVGTGVYQPQHF. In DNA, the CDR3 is TGCAGCGTTGGGACAGGGGTATATCAGCCCCAGCATTTT.

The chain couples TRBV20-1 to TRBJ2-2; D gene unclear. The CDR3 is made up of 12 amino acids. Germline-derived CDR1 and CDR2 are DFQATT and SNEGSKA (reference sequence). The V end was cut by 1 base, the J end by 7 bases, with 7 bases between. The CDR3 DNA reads TGCAGTGCTAGAGCAGGATACGGGGAGCTGTTTTTT. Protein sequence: CSARAGYGELFF.

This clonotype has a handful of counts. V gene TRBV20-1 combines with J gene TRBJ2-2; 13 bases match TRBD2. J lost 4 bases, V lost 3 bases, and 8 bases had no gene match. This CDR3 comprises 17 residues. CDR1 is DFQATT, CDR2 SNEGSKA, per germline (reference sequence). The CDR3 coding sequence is TGCAGTGCTAGTGAACTAGCGGGAGGGCCGGTCACCGGGGAGCTGTTTTTT. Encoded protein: CSASELAGGPVTGELFF.

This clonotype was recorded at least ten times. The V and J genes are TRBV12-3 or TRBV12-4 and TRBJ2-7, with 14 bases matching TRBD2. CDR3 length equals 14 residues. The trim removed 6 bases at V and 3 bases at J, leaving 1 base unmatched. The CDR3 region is CASRGTSGSYEQYF. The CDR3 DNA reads TGTGCCAGCAGGGGGACTAGCGGGAGCTACGAGCAGTACTTC.

The CDR3 nucleotides read TGTGCCAGCAGCTCTTGGGCCGCTGTCTGGGCCAACGTCCTGACTTTC. Protein sequence: CASSSWAAVWANVLTF. The chain is built from TRBV7-9 and TRBJ2-6; D remains ambiguous. Germline-derived CDR1 and CDR2 are SEHNR and FQNEAQ (reference sequence). This CDR3 comprises 16 residues. V dropped 4 bases and J dropped 5 bases, with 15 bases sitting between them.

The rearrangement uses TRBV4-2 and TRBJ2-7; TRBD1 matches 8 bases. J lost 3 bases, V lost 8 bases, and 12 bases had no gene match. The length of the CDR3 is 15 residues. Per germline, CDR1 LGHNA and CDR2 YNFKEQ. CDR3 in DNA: TGTGCCAGCCGGGAGACAGGGGCGAAAAACTACGAGCAGTACTTC. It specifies CASRETGAKNYEQYF.

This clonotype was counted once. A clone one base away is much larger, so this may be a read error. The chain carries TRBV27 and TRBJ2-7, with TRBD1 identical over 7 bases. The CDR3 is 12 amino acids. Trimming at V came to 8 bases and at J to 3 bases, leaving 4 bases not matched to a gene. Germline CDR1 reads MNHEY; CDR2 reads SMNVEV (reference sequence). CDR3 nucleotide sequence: TGTGCCAGCGGGGACAGTATCTACGAGCAGTACTTC. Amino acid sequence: CASGDSIYEQYF.

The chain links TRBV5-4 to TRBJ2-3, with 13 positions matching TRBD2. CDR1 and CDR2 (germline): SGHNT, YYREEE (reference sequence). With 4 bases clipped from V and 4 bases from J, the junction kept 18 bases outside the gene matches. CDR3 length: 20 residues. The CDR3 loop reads CASSPGPTSGRATAADTQYF. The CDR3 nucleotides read TGTGCCAGCAGCCCGGGTCCTACTAGCGGGAGGGCCACCGCTGCAGATACGCAGTATTTT.

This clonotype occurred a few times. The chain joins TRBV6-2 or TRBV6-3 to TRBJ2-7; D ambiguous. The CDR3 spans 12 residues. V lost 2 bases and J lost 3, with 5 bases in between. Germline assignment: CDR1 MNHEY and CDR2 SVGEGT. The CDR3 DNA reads TGTGCCAGCAGTTACGATCGCTACGAGCAGTACTTC. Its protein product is CASSYDRYEQYF.

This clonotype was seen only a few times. DNA of the CDR3: TGTGCCAGCAGCTTGGGGTCGCTACCGGATACGCAGTATTTT. It translates to CASSLGSLPDTQYF. The chain recombines TRBV5-5 with TRBJ2-3; no firm D call. The CDR3 is 14 amino acids. The germline V gene has CDR1 SGHKS and CDR2 YYEKEE (reference sequence). With 0 bases removed from V and 6 bases from J, the gap between germline ends came to 11 bases.

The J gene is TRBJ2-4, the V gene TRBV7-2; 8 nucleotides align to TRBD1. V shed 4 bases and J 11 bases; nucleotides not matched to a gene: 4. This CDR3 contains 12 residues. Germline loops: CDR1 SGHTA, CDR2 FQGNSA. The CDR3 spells CASSSTGVFQYF. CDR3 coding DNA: TGTGCCAGCAGCTCGACAGGGGTCTTTCAGTACTTC. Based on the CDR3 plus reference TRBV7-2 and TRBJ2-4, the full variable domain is GAGVSQSPSNKVTEKGKDVELRCDPISGHTALYWYRQSLGQGLEFLIYFQGNSAPDKSGLPSDRFSAERTGGSVSTLTIQRTQQEDSAVYLCASSSTGVFQYFGAGTRLSVL.

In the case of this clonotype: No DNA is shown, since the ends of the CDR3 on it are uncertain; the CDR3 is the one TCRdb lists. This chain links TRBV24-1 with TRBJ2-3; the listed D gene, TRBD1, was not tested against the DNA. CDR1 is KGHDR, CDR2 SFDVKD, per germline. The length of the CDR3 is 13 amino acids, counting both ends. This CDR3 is CATSVPGPDTQYF.

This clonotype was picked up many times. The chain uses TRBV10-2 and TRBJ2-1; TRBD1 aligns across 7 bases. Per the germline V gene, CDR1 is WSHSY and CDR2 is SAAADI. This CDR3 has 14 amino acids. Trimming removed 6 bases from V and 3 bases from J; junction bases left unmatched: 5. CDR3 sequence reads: CASRKGADYNEQFF. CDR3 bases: TGCGCCAGCAGGAAGGGGGCGGACTACAATGAGCAGTTCTTC.

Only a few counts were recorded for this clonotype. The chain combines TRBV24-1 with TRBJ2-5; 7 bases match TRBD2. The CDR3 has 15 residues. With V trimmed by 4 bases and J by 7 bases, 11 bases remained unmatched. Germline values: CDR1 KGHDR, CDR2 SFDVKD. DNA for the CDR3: TGTGCCACCAGTGAGCAGCGGGGTACCCAATCGACCCAGTACTTC. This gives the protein CATSEQRGTQSTQYF.

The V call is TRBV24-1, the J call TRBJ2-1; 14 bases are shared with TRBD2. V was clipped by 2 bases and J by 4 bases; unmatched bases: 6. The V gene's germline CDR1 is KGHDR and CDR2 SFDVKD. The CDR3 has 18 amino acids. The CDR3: CATSDSGLAGVAYNEQFF. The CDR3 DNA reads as TGTGCCACCAGTGATTCGGGACTAGCGGGAGTAGCATACAATGAGCAGTTCTTC.

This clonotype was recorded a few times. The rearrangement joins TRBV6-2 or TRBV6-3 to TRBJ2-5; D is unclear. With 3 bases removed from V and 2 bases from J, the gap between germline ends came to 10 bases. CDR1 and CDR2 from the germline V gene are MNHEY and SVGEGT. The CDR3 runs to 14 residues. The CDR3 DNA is TGTGCCAGCAGTTATTATACTCTGCAAGAGACCCAGTACTTC. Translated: CASSYYTLQETQYF.

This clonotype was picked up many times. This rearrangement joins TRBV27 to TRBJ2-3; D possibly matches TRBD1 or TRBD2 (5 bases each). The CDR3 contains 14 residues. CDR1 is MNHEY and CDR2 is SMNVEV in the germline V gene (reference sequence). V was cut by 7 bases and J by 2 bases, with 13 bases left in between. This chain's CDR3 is CASKNSGTTDTQYF. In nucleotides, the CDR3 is TGTGCCAGCAAAAATTCCGGGACCACAGATACGCAGTATTTT.

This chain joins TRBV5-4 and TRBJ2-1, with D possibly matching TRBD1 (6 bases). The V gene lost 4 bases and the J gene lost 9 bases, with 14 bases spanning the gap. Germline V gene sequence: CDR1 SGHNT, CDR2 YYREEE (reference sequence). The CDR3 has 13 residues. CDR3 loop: CASSRDTVGEQFF. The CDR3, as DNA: TGTGCCAGCAGCCGGGACACGGTCGGTGAGCAGTTCTTC.

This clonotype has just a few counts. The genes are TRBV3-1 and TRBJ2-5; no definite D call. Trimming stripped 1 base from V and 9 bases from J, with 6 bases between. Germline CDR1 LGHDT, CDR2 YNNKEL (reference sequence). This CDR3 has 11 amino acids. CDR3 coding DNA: TGTGCCAGCAGCCAAGGAGGCGCCCAGTACTTC. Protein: CASSQGGAQYF.

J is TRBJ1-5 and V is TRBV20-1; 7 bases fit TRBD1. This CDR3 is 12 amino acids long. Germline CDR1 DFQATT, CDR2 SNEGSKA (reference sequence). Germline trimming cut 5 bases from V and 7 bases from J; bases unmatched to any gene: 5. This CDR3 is CSASAGGQPQHF. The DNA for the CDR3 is TGCAGTGCTTCGGCAGGGGGACAGCCCCAGCATTTT.

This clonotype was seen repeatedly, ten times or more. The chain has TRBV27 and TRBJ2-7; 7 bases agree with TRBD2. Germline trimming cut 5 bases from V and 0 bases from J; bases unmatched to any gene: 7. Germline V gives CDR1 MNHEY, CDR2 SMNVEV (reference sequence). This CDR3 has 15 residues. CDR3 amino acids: CASSPGLGLSYEQYF. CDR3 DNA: TGTGCCAGCAGTCCCGGACTAGGCCTCTCCTACGAGCAGTACTTC.

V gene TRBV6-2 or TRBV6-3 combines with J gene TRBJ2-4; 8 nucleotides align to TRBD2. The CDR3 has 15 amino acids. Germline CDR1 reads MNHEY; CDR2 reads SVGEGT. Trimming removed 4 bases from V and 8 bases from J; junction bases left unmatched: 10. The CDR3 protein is CASSLEGSGGDIQYF. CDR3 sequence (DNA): TGTGCCAGCAGTTTGGAAGGTTCGGGAGGGGACATTCAGTACTTC.